These 14 T cell receptor beta chains were sequenced from one sample in a study of tumor-infiltrating lymphocytes in localized non-small cell lung cancer. TCRdb's table, derived via immunoSEQ multiplex PCR, lists solely in-frame clones and lacks some. The sample holds about 16,000 clones, under 75% seen once. Specimen: lung tumor tissue. These receptor sequences come from a human donor with non-small cell lung cancer.

CDR3 DNA sequence: TGCGCCAGCAGCTTGGGGCTAGCGGGGGGTGCCGATGAGCAGTTCTTC. Encoded protein: CASSLGLAGGADEQFF. The chain joins TRBV5-1 to TRBJ2-1; 11 bases align to TRBD2. Germline trimming cut 0 bases from V and 8 bases from J; bases unmatched to any gene: 7. The CDR3 spans 16 residues. Germline V gives CDR1 SGHRS, CDR2 YFSETQ.

A few counts support this clone. The V and J genes are TRBV4-3 and TRBJ2-7; D is perhaps TRBD2 (6 bases). V lost 5 bases, J lost 2 bases, and 7 bases lay in between. The length of the CDR3 is 12 residues. Germline V gene data show CDR1 as LGHNA and CDR2 as YSLEER. The CDR3 protein is CASSGGTYEQYF. The CDR3 nucleotides read TGCGCCAGCAGCGGGGGGACCTACGAGCAGTACTTC.

The chain carries TRBV18 and TRBJ2-2; tentatively, D is TRBD2 (5 bases). CDR3 length: 13 amino acids. Trimming pared 7 bases from V and 5 bases from J, leaving 11 bases between. Per germline, CDR1 KGHSH and CDR2 LQKENI. CDR3 region: CASLRENTGELFF. CDR3 nucleotide sequence: TGTGCCAGCTTAAGGGAGAATACCGGGGAGCTGTTTTTT. The whole variable domain, remainder taken from reference TRBV18 and TRBJ2-2, is NAGVMQNPRHLVRRRGQEARLRCSPMKGHSHVYWYRQLPEEGLKFMVYLQKENIIDESGMPKERFSAEFPKEGPSILRIQQVVRGDSAAYFCASLRENTGELFFGEGSRLTVL.

The chain links TRBV6-6 to TRBJ1-2; D is unresolved. Trimming left V 0 bases short and J 4 bases short, with 9 bases between. CDR3 size: 14 residues. CDR1 is MNHNY and CDR2 is SVGAGI in the germline V gene (reference sequence). This CDR3 is CASSYSGSFYGYTF. The CDR3 coding sequence is TGTGCCAGCAGTTACTCGGGCTCCTTCTATGGCTACACCTTC.

This chain's CDR3 is CAWGQGRITEAFF. In nucleotides, the CDR3 is TGTGCCTGGGGACAGGGGAGAATAACTGAAGCTTTCTTT. The genes are TRBV30 and TRBJ1-1; 9 nucleotides agree with TRBD1. Trimming at V came to 5 bases and at J to 5 bases, leaving 6 bases not matched to a gene. CDR1 is GTSNPN and CDR2 is SVGIG in the germline V gene (reference sequence). The CDR3 is 13 residues long.

This clone is deemed medium-sized. The chain joins TRBV28 to TRBJ1-1; the D gene is possibly TRBD1 (5 bases). The germline CDR1 and CDR2 sequences are MDHEN and SYDVKM. The V gene lost 3 bases and the J gene lost 4 bases, with 9 bases spanning the gap. This CDR3 has 13 residues. CDR3 loop: CASSFGQGTEAFF. The DNA of the CDR3 is TGTGCCAGCAGTTTTGGGCAGGGCACTGAAGCTTTCTTT. The variable domain in full, completed from reference TRBV28 and TRBJ1-1, reads DVKVTQSSRYLVKRTGEKVFLECVQDMDHENMFWYRQDPGLGLRLIYFSYDVKMKEKGDIPEGYSVSREKKERFSLILESASTNQTSMYLCASSFGQGTEAFFGQGTRLTVV.

The chain couples TRBV5-1 to TRBJ2-7; 10 bases agree with TRBD1. The CDR3 runs to 15 residues. Looked up from germline, CDR1 is SGHRS and CDR2 is YFSETQ. V lost 0 bases, J lost 5 bases, and 5 bases stayed unmatched. This chain's CDR3 is CASSLGQGARNEQYF. The CDR3 bases are TGCGCCAGCAGCTTGGGACAGGGGGCCAGGAACGAGCAGTACTTC.

This clone was seen only once. The genes are TRBV27 and TRBJ2-6, with D tentatively TRBD1 or TRBD2 (5 bases each). CDR3 size: 17 residues. Trimming removed 0 bases from V and 4 bases from J, with 13 bases in between. The germline V gene has CDR1 MNHEY and CDR2 SMNVEV (reference sequence). CDR3 nucleotide sequence: TGTGCCAGCAGTTTATCGGCGACGGGGACGGGGGCCAACGTCCTGACTTTC. Its translation is CASSLSATGTGANVLTF.

CDR3: CASSLSGTGTYEQYF. CDR3 sequence (DNA): TGTGCCAGCAGCTTGTCCGGGACAGGGACGTACGAGCAGTACTTC. The V call is TRBV7-3, the J call TRBJ2-7; 9 bases are a match to TRBD1. Trimming removed 3 bases from V and 4 bases from J; junction bases left unmatched: 7. CDR1 SGHTA and CDR2 FQGTGA come from the germline V gene. The CDR3 covers 15 residues. The full variable domain, in which reference TRBV7-3 and TRBJ2-7 provide the parts outside the CDR3, is GAGVSQTPSNKVTEKGKYVELRCDPISGHTALYWYRQSLGQGPEFLIYFQGTGAADDSGLPNDRFFAVRPEGSVSTLKIQRTERGDSAVYLCASSLSGTGTYEQYFGPGTRLTVT.

The V and J genes are TRBV4-3 and TRBJ2-5; TRBD2 matches 8 bases. CDR1 is LGHNA, CDR2 YSLEER, per germline. This CDR3 is built from 16 residues. V lost 1 base, J lost 2 bases, and 6 bases stayed unmatched. The CDR3 coding sequence is TGCGCCAGCAGCCAAGGGGGCGGGGGGACACAAGAGACCCAGTACTTC. It translates to CASSQGGGGTQETQYF.

This chain's CDR3 is CASSSAGALTDTQYF. In DNA form, the CDR3 reads TGTGCCAGCAGCTCCGCGGGGGCCCTCACAGATACGCAGTATTTT. This chain links TRBV7-2 with TRBJ2-3, with a weak D call TRBD2 (7 bases). The CDR3 spans 15 residues. Trimming removed 4 bases at V and 2 bases at J, with 13 bases between. The V gene's germline CDR1 is SGHTA and CDR2 FQGNSA.

J is TRBJ2-3 and V is TRBV7-9; 7 bases fit TRBD1. J lost 1 base, V lost 5 bases, and 3 bases had no gene match. This CDR3 comprises 14 residues. Germline CDR1 and CDR2: SEHNR and FQNEAQ (reference sequence). The CDR3 sequence: CASSRTGGTDTQYF. The CDR3, as DNA: TGTGCCAGCAGCCGGACAGGAGGCACAGATACGCAGTATTTT. Together with reference TRBV7-9 and TRBJ2-3, the CDR3 gives the full variable domain: DTGVSQNPRHKITKRGQNVTFRCDPISEHNRLYWYRQTLGQGPEFLTYFQNEAQLEKSRLLSDRFSAERPKGSFSTLEIQRTEQGDSAMYLCASSRTGGTDTQYFGPGTRLTVL.

The genes are TRBV7-3 and TRBJ2-1; 15 bases align to TRBD2. CDR1 and CDR2 (germline): SGHTA, FQGTGA. The CDR3 loop spans 16 amino acids. Germline trimming cut 2 bases from V and 7 bases from J; bases unmatched to any gene: 3. CDR3 residues: CASSLEGTSGRNEQFF. The CDR3 nucleotides read TGTGCCAGCAGCTTAGAAGGGACTAGCGGGAGGAATGAGCAGTTCTTC.

This clone has just a few counts. The chain uses TRBV18 and TRBJ2-3, with D possibly matching TRBD1 (5 bases). The CDR3 runs 15 residues. Germline assignment: CDR1 KGHSH and CDR2 LQKENI. Trimming left V 3 bases short and J 6 bases short, with 16 bases between. The CDR3 protein is CASSPGFQPGDTQYF. The CDR3 DNA sequence: TGTGCCAGCTCACCCGGATTCCAGCCAGGGGATACGCAGTATTTT.